One sample yielded the 22 T cell receptor beta chains listed below, sequenced in a study of control samples from healthy donors and cancer patients. TCRdb's copy holds only in-frame clones and misses some; the assay was immunoSEQ multiplex PCR. The repertoire holds about 89,000 clones, with under 90% as singletons. Sample: blood. These receptors were taken from a woman aged 40 to 50 in good health.

The chain carries TRBV18 and TRBJ1-1; D unresolved. V gave up 3 bases and J gave up 0 bases, with 8 bases separating them. Germline CDR1 is KGHSH and CDR2 is LQKENI. This CDR3 has 14 amino acids. The CDR3 sequence: CASSPQAMNTEAFF. DNA of the CDR3: TGTGCCAGCTCACCGCAGGCTATGAACACTGAAGCTTTCTTT.

CDR3 sequence (DNA): TGTGCCAGCAATTCGGGGGAGACCGACGAGCAGTACTTC. Its protein is CASNSGETDEQYF. The genes are TRBV5-6 and TRBJ2-7; possibly TRBD2 for D (6 bases). V lost 6 bases and J 5 bases, leaving 15 bases between the germline ends. The CDR3 covers 13 residues. CDR1 and CDR2 (germline): SGHDT, YYEEEE.

V usage is TRBV9 and J usage is TRBJ1-1; D perhaps matches TRBD1 (6 bases). This CDR3 is built from 13 residues. Germline CDR1 SGDLS, CDR2 YYNGEE. With 3 bases removed from V and 0 bases from J, the gap between germline ends came to 6 bases. The CDR3 DNA follows: TGTGCCAGCAGCGGGGGGCTGAACACTGAAGCTTTCTTT. This codes for CASSGGLNTEAFF. Full variable domain (outside the CDR3, taken from reference TRBV9 and TRBJ1-1): DSGVTQTPKHLITATGQRVTLRCSPRSGDLSVYWYQQSLDQGLQFLIQYYNGEERAKGNILERFSAQQFPDLHSELNLSSLELGDSALYFCASSGGLNTEAFFGQGTRLTVV.

The gene calls are TRBV3-1 (or the pseudogene TRBV3-2) and TRBJ1-1, with D unclear. Trimming took off 5 bases at V and 6 bases at J, with 16 bases between the two ends. The CDR3 runs 14 residues. Germline V gene data show CDR1 as LGHDT and CDR2 as YNNKEL (reference sequence). The CDR3 DNA follows: TGTGCCAGCAGCTTTCCAGCTGGGCGTGCTGAAGCTTTCTTT. The encoded protein is CASSFPAGRAEAFF.

The rearrangement joins TRBV5-6 to TRBJ1-1; D remains unclear. The length of the CDR3 is 13 residues. Between the trimmed V and J ends, which lost 2 bases and 4 bases, there was a span of 9 bases. Per the germline V gene, CDR1 is SGHDT and CDR2 is YYEEEE. This CDR3 is CASSFVTSTEAFF. The CDR3 DNA sequence: TGTGCCAGCAGCTTTGTTACAAGCACTGAAGCTTTCTTT.

CDR3 in DNA: TGTGCCAGCAGGACAGGGAATCAAGGGCCCCAGCATTTT. The encoded protein is CASRTGNQGPQHF. V is TRBV2 and J is TRBJ1-5, with 7 bases aligning to TRBD1. The CDR3 extends over 13 amino acids. Germline V lookup: CDR1 SNHLY, CDR2 FYNNEI. V shed 6 bases and J 9 bases; nucleotides not matched to a gene: 8.

The chain recombines TRBV7-3 with TRBJ2-2, with D possibly matching TRBD2 (6 bases). The CDR3 is 15 amino acids. V lost 5 bases and J 4 bases, leaving 14 bases between the germline ends. Germline CDR1 reads SGHTA; CDR2 reads FQGTGA. CDR3 nucleotides: TGTGCCAGCAGCCCGGGAGAGGCGTCCACCGGGGAGCTGTTTTTT. Amino acids: CASSPGEASTGELFF.

The chain recombines TRBV5-4 with TRBJ2-7, with a weak D call TRBD1 (5 bases). Trimming stripped 0 bases from V and 7 bases from J, with 20 bases between. CDR1 and CDR2 from the germline V gene are SGHNT and YYREEE (reference sequence). The length of the CDR3 is 16 residues. In DNA form, the CDR3 reads TGTGCCAGCAGCTTGGGGGAAGGCAGGGCCGGTGGGGAGCAGTACTTC. This encodes CASSLGEGRAGGEQYF.

The chain employs TRBV14 and TRBJ1-2; D may be TRBD1 (5 bases). V was trimmed by 3 bases and J by 4 bases, leaving 9 bases between them. Per the germline V gene, CDR1 is SGHDN and CDR2 is FVKESK. The CDR3 extends over 13 amino acids. CDR3 in amino acids: CASSQGRVYGYTF. The CDR3 nucleotides are TGTGCCAGCAGCCAGGGCAGGGTCTATGGCTACACCTTC.

The CDR3 sequence: CASSGTSVETQYF. The DNA of the CDR3 is TGTGCCAGCAGCGGGACTAGTGTAGAGACCCAGTACTTC. The rearrangement links TRBV6-5 to TRBJ2-5; 8 bases match TRBD2. Germline-derived CDR1 and CDR2 are MNHEY and SVGAGI. The length of the CDR3 is 13 residues. V shed 6 bases and J 4 bases; nucleotides not matched to a gene: 4.

The V call is TRBV10-3, the J call TRBJ1-2; 10 positions agree with TRBD1. Trimming at V came to 4 bases and at J to 6 bases, leaving 2 bases not matched to a gene. From germline, CDR1 is ENHRY and CDR2 SYGVKD. CDR3 size: 13 residues. CDR3 nucleotide sequence: TGTGCCATCAGTGGACAGGGGGCCGATGGCTACACCTTC. Encoded protein: CAISGQGADGYTF.

This sequence joins TRBV12-5 and TRBJ2-3, with D tentatively TRBD2 (6 bases). V dropped 8 bases and J dropped 2 bases, with 8 bases sitting between them. This CDR3 comprises 12 residues. Germline CDR1 is LGHNT and CDR2 is FRNRAP. The CDR3 region is CASRDFTDTQYF. The CDR3 DNA follows: TGTGCTAGTCGGGACTTCACAGATACGCAGTATTTT.

The chain has TRBV7-9 and TRBJ1-2; D is ambiguous. The CDR3 spans 13 residues. Deletions cut 3 bases from V and 6 bases from J, with 11 bases between. CDR1 SEHNR and CDR2 FQNEAQ come from the germline V gene (reference sequence). DNA for the CDR3: TGTGCCAGCAGCTTGATCGACACTGATGGCTACACCTTC. It translates to CASSLIDTDGYTF.

V is TRBV20-1 and J is TRBJ1-2; D is undetermined. The CDR3 sequence is 12 residues long. The germline V and J ends were trimmed by 3 bases and 1 base, with 6 bases remaining between them. The germline gives CDR1 DFQATT, CDR2 SNEGSKA (reference sequence). The CDR3 loop reads CSASGLNYGYTF. CDR3 in DNA: TGCAGTGCTAGTGGGCTTAACTATGGCTACACCTTC.

CDR3 residues: CASSLTGFYEQYF. DNA of the CDR3: TGCGCCAGCAGCTTGACAGGGTTCTACGAGCAGTACTTC. The chain combines TRBV5-1 with TRBJ2-7, with D possibly TRBD1 on 6 matching bases. Trimming shortened V by 1 base and J by 3 bases, and 8 bases separated the two germline ends. This CDR3 region has 13 residues. Germline CDR1 SGHRS, CDR2 YFSETQ.

This clone was observed a single time. The chain employs TRBV10-3 and TRBJ1-3; D remains unclear. Trimming took 3 bases from V and 0 from J, leaving 12 bases between them. Germline CDR1 is ENHRY and CDR2 is SYGVKD. This CDR3 has 16 residues. DNA of the CDR3: TGTGCCATCAGTGATGTTAGGAAAAGCTCTGGAAACACCATATATTTT. Translation gives CAISDVRKSSGNTIYF.

The sample holds one count of this clone. The chain recombines TRBV6-5 with TRBJ1-5; D not certain. The germline V gene encodes CDR1 MNHEY and CDR2 SVGAGI. The CDR3 contains 12 residues. V was trimmed by 6 bases and J by 0 bases, leaving 3 bases between them. This CDR3 is CASRFSNQPQHF. CDR3 bases: TGTGCCAGCAGATTTAGCAATCAGCCCCAGCATTTT.

This clone has a single count. This chain links TRBV25-1 with TRBJ2-5; either TRBD1 or TRBD2 may supply D (5 bases each). The CDR3 length is 14 residues. Germline loops: CDR1 MGHDK, CDR2 SYGVNS. V shed 11 bases and J shed 4 bases, with 20 bases lying between them. CDR3 bases: TGTGCCGTGGATGGGCAGGGAGACGGAGAGACCCAGTACTTC. It codes for CAVDGQGDGETQYF.

This clone was seen just once. The chain employs TRBV6-2 or TRBV6-3 and TRBJ2-2, with 11 bases that match TRBD2. V was pared by 5 bases and J by 8 bases, with 13 bases of the junction left unmatched. This CDR3 region has 17 residues. Germline lookup yields CDR1 MNHEY and CDR2 SVGEGT. Here the CDR3 DNA reads TGTGCCAGCAGTCACCCCCCCGGACTAGCGGGTAATGGGGAGCTGTTTTTT. Residues: CASSHPPGLAGNGELFF.

The chain uses TRBV7-2 and TRBJ1-2; D uncertain. V lost 4 bases and J 4 bases, leaving 19 bases between the germline ends. In germline, CDR1 is SGHTA, CDR2 FQGNSA. The CDR3 runs to 16 residues. CDR3 amino acids: CASSSSGPRAGYGYTF. Written as DNA, the CDR3 is TGTGCCAGCAGCTCGTCCGGGCCTAGGGCCGGCTATGGCTACACCTTC.

The chain is built from TRBV5-6 and TRBJ2-7, with D unresolved. V lost 4 bases, J lost 3 bases, and 11 bases lay in between. This CDR3 has 13 amino acids. Germline CDR1 is SGHDT and CDR2 is YYEEEE. The CDR3 nucleotides read TGTGCCAGCAGCCCAGGAAGCCTCTACGAGCAGTACTTC. It specifies CASSPGSLYEQYF.

The genes are TRBV20-1 and TRBJ2-5, with D possibly being TRBD1 (5 bases). CDR1 is DFQATT, CDR2 SNEGSKA, per germline (reference sequence). Trimming left V 3 bases short and J 5 bases short, with 13 bases between. This CDR3 comprises 13 residues. CDR3: CSASRTSRETQYF. The CDR3 DNA reads TGCAGTGCTAGTAGGACATCCCGGGAGACCCAGTACTTC.